This TCR beta chain was retrieved from a study of spatial heterogeneity in lung cancer (dated by TCRdb to between 2018 and 2021). Describing the broader study: More beta-chain than alpha-chain transcripts were consistently detected, likely reflecting higher beta-chain transcript abundance. In tumor regions, TCR transcript counts showed a strong correlation with a T cell transcriptional module score derived from matched bulk RNA-seq. In the raw uncorrected reads, each unique combination of TCR and UMI appeared more than ten times on average. In non-small cell lung cancer, the study made a quantitative comparison of TCR alpha and beta repertoires among multiple tumor regions, matched nontumor lung and blood. The study linked features of the TCR repertoire to counts of nonsynonymous mutations, which were determined by whole-exome sequencing of tumor tissue. At surgery, 200 or so tumor regions, around 65 matched nontumor lung samples and 56 PBMC samples were TCR-sequenced for both alpha and beta chains.

The CDR3 runs 13 amino acids, cysteine and phenylalanine included. Only the CDR3 DNA stays, 39 bases, in frame from base 1. Relative to germline, V is 5 bases shorter and J is 4 bases shorter, with 11 bases between their ends. In the germline V gene, CDR1 corresponds to WSHSY and CDR2 to SAAADI. This clonotype has ten or more counts. Its target antigen remains unknown. No per-base quality is available; no much larger clone lies one base away. The meaning of the sample's time point label: sample taken at primary tumor resection. Donors were 70 or so patients with early-stage, untreated non-small cell lung cancer from the lung TRACERx cohort. Without any cell sorting, TCR sequencing was performed on whole RNA extracted either from tumor and nontumor lung tissue or from cryopreserved PBMC samples. Only patients for whom sufficient RNA was available from at least two tumor regions were selected for TCR sequencing. Tumor and adjacent nontumor lung specimens were reviewed by a lung pathologist before selection.

The paper as a whole reports these results and caveats: Estimated TCR-seq coverage of tumor T cells was only around 7.2% for alpha chains and 13% for beta chains. The tumor nonsynonymous mutation count correlated with the number of expanded intratumoral alpha and beta TCRs. Counts of ubiquitous and regional expanded TCRs correlated with counts of ubiquitous and regional nonsynonymous mutations, respectively. Confirming at a functional level the hypothesis that regional TCRs recognize regional mutations was considered to require additional single-cell paired TCR alpha and beta sequencing.

The method was 5' RACE. TCRdb shows the sequencer as NextSeq 500. In the TCR library protocol, a unique molecular identifier was attached to each TCR cDNA molecule so that PCR and sequencing errors could be corrected. The paper's data handling went like this. Decombinator tools were used for TCR identification, UMI-based error correction and CDR3 extraction. TCRs above a frequency of 2 per 1,000, corresponding to the top 1% of the tumor frequency distribution, were defined as expanded. Expanded tumor TCRs statistically deemed absent (corrected P<0.05) from at least one tumor region were classed as regional, and all other expanded tumor TCRs were classed as ubiquitous. Renyi diversity was calculated using the R vegan package after each repertoire was subsampled 100 times to 5,000 TCRs. CDR3 similarity networks were constructed using string-kernel similarity of amino acid triplets, with links drawn between CDR3s whose pairwise similarity was above 0.82. The public reads were reanalyzed by TCRdb: fastp trimming at Q25, MiXCR alignment, in-frame beta chains only. Merged by CDR3 protein, the rows form single entries marked with the most common genes and DNA. TCRdb, rather than the study authors, made the V and J calls. The sample table records about 27,000 distinct CDR3 sequences; roughly 6.9% of these occur just once. The top ten hold approximately 23% of the sample.

The receptor was derived from a male donor with early-stage non-small cell lung cancer. The rearrangement combines TRBV10-2 with TRBJ1-2; the D gene is not confidently resolved. The material sequenced was lung tumor tissue, taken at surgery. The DNA reads TGCGCCAGCAGTCCCCCGGGATTCTATGGCTACACCTTC. This translates into CASSPPGFYGYTF.